This TCR beta chain was identified during a study of blood T cell repertoires in COVID-19. Study as a whole: COVID-19 samples, acute and convalescent, were from the United States, Italy and Spain. T cells, B-cell-depleted T cells, or PBMCs provided the cDNA or gDNA that served as material.

A Seattle source enrolled patients during active infection and followed them longitudinally. The table came from immunoSEQ multiplex PCR; TCRdb's copy has only in-frame clones and leaves some out. There are a few hundred thousand clones in the sample; 88% occur only once, and 10% to 13% lies in the top ten. This clone was picked up a small number of times. The CDR3 has 15 amino acids. Trimming took off 0 bases at V and 10 bases at J, with 14 bases between the two ends. CDR1 and CDR2 (germline): SGDLS, YYNGEE. The TCR was taken from a woman aged 70-85 years with COVID-19, enrolled during active disease. Sequencing was done on a sample of peripheral blood. The chain combines TRBV9 with TRBJ1-6, with D possibly TRBD1 on 5 matching bases. The CDR3: CASSVEGRKGSPLHF. The CDR3 DNA sequence: TGTGCCAGCAGCGTAGAGGGCAGGAAGGGGTCACCCCTCCACTTT.